This TCR beta chain was profiled in a study of radiotherapy plus CTLA-4 blockade in lung cancer (dated by TCRdb to 2016 to 2019). General notes on the study: Among enrolled patients, roughly 20% had an objective response and 25% to 35% reached disease control.

CDR1 and CDR2 (SGHNT, YENEEA) derive from the germline V gene. The cysteine opens and the phenylalanine closes a CDR3 of 18 amino acids. CDR3 DNA only is kept here, 54 bases in frame from base 1. V ends up 9 bases short and J 0 bases short, with an unmatched junction base count of 14. The library was obtained by the immunoSEQ multiplex PCR assay. In its TCRdb copy, this immuneACCESS table keeps in-frame sequences only and misses some clones. Where compared with another copy, unresolved V genes explain less than half of these, and the others have no known cause. The sample table shows tens of thousands of clones, and more than 60% are seen once. 9.5% to 10% of the sample belongs to the ten largest clones. The study tested focal radiation therapy combined with CTLA-4 blockade (ipilimumab) in patients with chemo-refractory metastatic non-small-cell lung cancer. Worth noting for this clone: The antigen it recognizes is unknown. Per-base quality was not reported, and no clone a single base away is much larger than it.

Findings and caveats that apply to the study as a whole: Increased serum interferon-beta after radiation, together with early dynamic changes in blood T cell clones, were reported to be the strongest predictors of response. After treatment with radiotherapy and ipilimumab, TCR clones that originated in tumors expanded in peripheral blood.

The sample here was peripheral blood, taken from a patient treated with radiotherapy plus ipilimumab. The receptor's source is a human donor with non-small cell lung cancer who had stable disease on radiotherapy plus ipilimumab. The chain uses TRBV11-3 and TRBJ1-4; TRBD1 aligns with 9 central bases. The DNA sequence is as follows: TGTGCCAGGTTAACCGGGACAGGGAAGAGGGCAACTAATGAAAAACTGTTTTTT. This codes for CARLTGTGKRATNEKLFF.